This T cell receptor beta chain was recovered during a study of human CD8 memory T cell subsets. The CDR3 totals 14 residues. From germline, CDR1 is SGHDN and CDR2 FVKESK. Scientists made TCR beta libraries using UMI-labeled 5' RACE. TCRdb re-called the 5' RACE reads and catalogs CDR3 proteins one per entry, DNA excluded. The table lists more than 9,000 distinct CDR3 sequences. It was negative magnetic separation that enriched the total CD8+ T cells. This receptor was taken from a human donor in good health. This chain links TRBV14 with TRBJ1-1; the D call of TRBD1 rests on TCRdb alone, since no DNA is present to check it. Source material: CD8+ stem-like memory T cells (TSCM and TCM) sorted from PBMCs. Subset reported: stem-like memory CD8 T cells (TSTEM), CCR7+ PD-1- TIGIT-. The CDR3 loop reads CASSRTGKNTEAFF. Together with reference TRBV14 and TRBJ1-1, the CDR3 gives the full variable domain: EAGVTQFPSHSVIEKGQTVTLRCDPISGHDNLYWYRRVMGKEIKFLLHFVKESKQDESGMPNNRFLAERTGGTYSTLKVQPAELEDSGVYFCASSRTGKNTEAFFGQGTRLTVV.